The 27 T cell receptor beta chains reported below all come from one sample, sequenced in a study of memory CD4+ T cells and cytomegalovirus serostatus. This table comes from immunoSEQ multiplex PCR, and its TCRdb copy is limited to in-frame clones, with some not included. The sample holds 45,000 or so clones, about four fifths seen once. The sort gate was single viable CD3+CD4+CD8-CD45RO+ cells for memory CD4+ T cells. The sequencing sample was made of memory CD4+ T cells from blood. The receptors were sampled from an adult in good health and CMV-seronegative.

The chain links TRBV28 to TRBJ1-4, with 9 bases lining up with TRBD1. J lost 8 bases, V lost 3 bases, and 4 bases had no gene match. The CDR3 consists of 14 residues. Germline CDR1 reads MDHEN; CDR2 reads SYDVKM. Here the CDR3 reads CASSFTGGREKLFF. The DNA of the CDR3 is TGTGCCAGCAGTTTCACAGGGGGCCGCGAAAAACTGTTTTTT.

This chain links TRBV27 with TRBJ2-7; D is undetermined. This CDR3 is built from 15 residues. From germline, CDR1 is MNHEY and CDR2 SMNVEV (reference sequence). Trimming stripped 5 bases from V and 6 bases from J, with 20 bases between. The CDR3 spells CASSPSTSFLPEQYF. In nucleotides, the CDR3 is TGTGCCAGCAGTCCATCGACGTCATTTCTTCCCGAGCAGTACTTC.

The chain is built from TRBV14 and TRBJ1-2, with unresolved D. V lost 2 bases, J lost 4 bases, and 11 bases lay in between. The CDR3 loop spans 14 amino acids. The germline CDR1 and CDR2 sequences are SGHDN and FVKESK. CDR3 amino acids: CASSQSEASYGYTF. CDR3 bases: TGTGCCAGCAGCCAAAGCGAGGCGAGCTATGGCTACACCTTC. Looking up the rest from reference TRBV14 and TRBJ1-2 gives the full variable domain: EAGVTQFPSHSVIEKGQTVTLRCDPISGHDNLYWYRRVMGKEIKFLLHFVKESKQDESGMPNNRFLAERTGGTYSTLKVQPAELEDSGVYFCASSQSEASYGYTFGSGTRLTVV.

This clone came up a few times. The chain couples TRBV5-1 to TRBJ1-2; 8 bases agree with TRBD1. V gave up 3 bases and J gave up 7 bases; unmatched junction bases: 11. Germline CDR1 is SGHRS and CDR2 is YFSETQ. The CDR3 totals 15 residues. CDR3 sequence: CASSSRQGSTGGYTF. DNA of the CDR3: TGCGCCAGCAGCTCACGACAGGGGTCGACAGGTGGCTACACCTTC.

The V and J genes are TRBV5-1 and TRBJ2-7; D is perhaps TRBD2 (6 bases). Germline values: CDR1 SGHRS, CDR2 YFSETQ. This CDR3 region has 18 residues. Deletions cut 1 base from V and 3 bases from J, with 23 bases between. The DNA of the CDR3 is TGCGCCAGCAGCTTGTCCGGGAGTGGGAGCGCGGGAAGCTACGAGCAGTACTTC. Protein product: CASSLSGSGSAGSYEQYF.

The J gene is TRBJ1-4, the V gene TRBV19, with 7 bases lining up with TRBD1. The CDR3 length is 14 residues. Germline CDR1 is LNHDA and CDR2 is SQIVND (reference sequence). V was pared by 6 bases and J by 5 bases, with 6 bases of the junction left unmatched. The chain's CDR3 is CASRDGTVNEKLFF. CDR3 bases: TGTGCCAGTAGGGACGGGACAGTGAATGAAAAACTGTTTTTT.

The genes are TRBV6-5 and TRBJ2-2, with 8 bases matching TRBD1. This CDR3 is 15 amino acids long. Germline-derived CDR1 and CDR2 are MNHEY and SVGAGI. V was pared by 6 bases and J by 3 bases, with 6 bases of the junction left unmatched. CDR3 loop: CASRKQGVDTGELFF. The CDR3 region has the DNA TGTGCCAGCAGGAAACAGGGGGTGGACACCGGGGAGCTGTTTTTT.

This clone appeared once. This chain uses TRBV4-2 with TRBJ2-4; 9 bases line up with TRBD2. This CDR3 has 17 residues. Germline V CDR1 and CDR2: LGHNA, YNFKEQ. V lost 1 base, J lost 8 bases, and 12 bases stayed unmatched. CDR3 DNA sequence: TGTGCCAGCAGCCAAGGAACTAGGGCTAGCGGGACGGACATTCAGTACTTC. As protein: CASSQGTRASGTDIQYF.

V is TRBV6-6 and J is TRBJ2-3; TRBD2 might be the D (5 bases). Germline V CDR1 and CDR2: MNHNY, SVGAGI (reference sequence). The CDR3 totals 15 residues. V was cut by 2 bases and J by 2 bases, with 11 bases left in between. This CDR3 is CASSYGKRFTDTQYF. The CDR3 DNA is TGTGCCAGCAGTTACGGGAAGCGGTTCACAGATACGCAGTATTTT.

This clone was counted only a few times. The gene calls are TRBV7-8 and TRBJ2-1, with a possible D match to TRBD2 (6 bases). The CDR3 consists of 18 residues. V was pared by 5 bases and J by 5 bases, with 25 bases between. The germline V gene has CDR1 SGHVS and CDR2 FQNEAQ. The CDR3 nucleotides read TGTGCCAGCAGCCCCCCCCGCCGAGAGGCGGGAATCCACAATGAGCAGTTCTTC. This gives the protein CASSPPRREAGIHNEQFF.

This chain links TRBV5-4 with TRBJ2-3; possibly TRBD1 for D (6 bases). The length of the CDR3 is 14 residues. V was clipped by 2 bases and J by 0 bases, with 7 bases between them. Germline-derived CDR1 and CDR2 are SGHNT and YYREEE (reference sequence). The DNA of the CDR3 is TGTGCCAGCAGCTTAGGGGGTAGCACAGATACGCAGTATTTT. This sequence encodes CASSLGGSTDTQYF.

The V call is TRBV5-8, the J call TRBJ2-2, with TRBD2 matching over 9 bases. V was pared by 4 bases and J by 1 base, with 8 bases of the junction left unmatched. Germline CDR1 is SGHTS and CDR2 is YDEGEE. CDR3 length: 17 residues. The chain's CDR3 is CASSLPTSGMNTGELFF. DNA for the CDR3: TGTGCCAGCAGCCTCCCGACTAGCGGCATGAACACCGGGGAGCTGTTTTTT.

The chain links TRBV2 to TRBJ1-4; D may be TRBD1 (6 bases). Germline V gene lookup returns CDR1 SNHLY and CDR2 FYNNEI. The CDR3 has 15 residues. V was trimmed by 2 bases and J by 3 bases, leaving 10 bases between them. The CDR3 sequence: CASSEWGGPNEKLFF. CDR3 sequence (DNA): TGTGCCAGCAGTGAATGGGGGGGGCCTAATGAAAAACTGTTTTTT.

The chain links TRBV6-1 to TRBJ1-5; 8 nucleotides align to TRBD1. CDR1 is MNHNS and CDR2 is SASEGT in the germline V gene. The CDR3 has 14 amino acids. After removal of 3 bases from V and 9 bases from J, the junction contained 7 bases not matched to a gene. The CDR3: CASSETGARSPQHF. CDR3 sequence (DNA): TGTGCCAGCAGTGAGACAGGGGCCCGATCGCCCCAGCATTTT.

This chain uses TRBV11-2 with TRBJ2-7, with unresolved D. V lost 9 bases to trimming and J lost 0 bases, with 12 bases between them. CDR1 and CDR2 from the germline V gene are SGHAT and FQNNGV. CDR3 length equals 13 residues. CDR3 sequence reads: CASSPPYSYEQYF. The CDR3 DNA is TGTGCCAGTTCCCCCCCCTACTCCTACGAGCAGTACTTC.

The chain carries TRBV27 and TRBJ1-1, with D perhaps matching TRBD1 (6 bases). The V gene's germline CDR1 is MNHEY and CDR2 SMNVEV (reference sequence). Trimming left V 5 bases short and J 3 bases short, with 13 bases between. CDR3 length equals 14 residues. The DNA for the CDR3 is TGTGCCAGCAGTCGGGACAACTCTCACACTGAAGCTTTCTTT. The encoded protein is CASSRDNSHTEAFF.

This clone was observed a few times. The V call is TRBV25-1, the J call TRBJ1-4; weak D call: TRBD1 (6 bases). V gave up 6 bases and J gave up 8 bases, with 13 bases separating them. This CDR3 is 13 amino acids long. In germline, CDR1 is MGHDK, CDR2 SYGVNS. CDR3 residues: CASSGQGKEKLFF. CDR3 DNA: TGTGCCAGCAGCGGTCAGGGGAAGGAAAAACTGTTTTTT.

J is TRBJ1-1 and V is TRBV7-9, with no clear D. The CDR3 length is 12 residues. The germline V gene has CDR1 SEHNR and CDR2 FQNEAQ (reference sequence). The V and J ends lost 0 bases and 7 bases respectively, with 6 bases between them. The CDR3 DNA follows: TGTGCCAGCAGCTTAGCTGGAGTTGAAGCTTTCTTT. It translates to CASSLAGVEAFF.

This clone was seen only once. The rearrangement joins TRBV15 to TRBJ2-3; D is possibly TRBD2 (5 bases). V lost 3 bases, J lost 0 bases, and 10 bases lay in between. The CDR3 length is 15 residues. CDR1 LNHNV and CDR2 YYDKDF come from the germline V gene (reference sequence). Here the CDR3 reads CATSRDSGSTDTQYF. CDR3 DNA: TGTGCCACCAGCAGGGACTCCGGCAGCACAGATACGCAGTATTTT.

This chain links TRBV7-3 with TRBJ2-6; D is perhaps TRBD2 (6 bases). V was trimmed by 4 bases and J by 13 bases, leaving 17 bases between them. The CDR3 consists of 14 residues. Germline V lookup: CDR1 SGHTA, CDR2 FQGTGA. CDR3 sequence (DNA): TGTGCCAGCAGCTCGTCCGGGGGTAAAGGGGTCCTGACTTTC. Protein product: CASSSSGGKGVLTF.

V is TRBV6-5 and J is TRBJ1-1; D gene ambiguous. The CDR3 loop spans 13 amino acids. The V and J ends lost 2 bases and 6 bases respectively, with 10 bases between them. Germline-derived CDR1 and CDR2 are MNHEY and SVGAGI. The CDR3: CASSYDPVSEAFF. The CDR3 bases are TGTGCCAGCAGTTACGACCCTGTATCTGAAGCTTTCTTT.

V and J are TRBV10-3 and TRBJ2-5; D is perhaps TRBD1 or TRBD2 (5 bases each). V was clipped by 9 bases and J by 4 bases, with 15 bases between them. The germline gives CDR1 ENHRY, CDR2 SYGVKD. The CDR3 sequence is 13 residues long. The CDR3, as DNA: TGTGCCATGGCCCGGGACCTAAGAGAGACCCAGTACTTC. Its translation: CAMARDLRETQYF.

V and J are TRBV5-4 and TRBJ2-2; D tentatively reads TRBD1 or TRBD2 (5 bases each). There are 17 residues in the CDR3. Germline V gene data show CDR1 as SGHNT and CDR2 as YYREEE (reference sequence). Trimming shortened V by 0 bases and J by 2 bases, and 14 bases separated the two germline ends. The CDR3 loop reads CASSLGDGTENTGELFF. CDR3 DNA: TGTGCCAGCAGCTTGGGGGACGGGACGGAAAACACCGGGGAGCTGTTTTTT.

This rearrangement joins TRBV5-4 to TRBJ1-2; D is ambiguous. Trimming pared 4 bases from V and 3 bases from J, leaving 7 bases between. This CDR3 contains 12 residues. CDR1 SGHNT and CDR2 YYREEE come from the germline V gene (reference sequence). CDR3 nucleotides: TGTGCCAGCAGCGCGGACTACTATGGCTACACCTTC. Translated: CASSADYYGYTF.

This clone is categorized as medium-sized. V gene TRBV15 combines with J gene TRBJ1-1, with D maybe TRBD1 (5 bases). This CDR3 is 15 amino acids long. The V end was cut by 3 bases, the J end by 11 bases, with 22 bases between. The germline CDR1 and CDR2 sequences are LNHNV and YYDKDF (reference sequence). As DNA, the CDR3 is TGTGCCACCAGCAGGAGACCGGGACCAAAGACGGAGGCTTTCTTT. Translation gives CATSRRPGPKTEAFF.

V gene TRBV2 combines with J gene TRBJ1-5, with D uncertain. Trimming pared 6 bases from V and 11 bases from J, leaving 17 bases between. This CDR3 is 13 amino acids long. The germline V gene has CDR1 SNHLY and CDR2 FYNNEI. The CDR3 DNA reads TGTGCCAGCAGCAATCGGCCGGGCCAGACCCAGCATTTT. Its translation: CASSNRPGQTQHF. Supplemented by reference TRBV2 and TRBJ1-5, the full variable domain reads EPEVTQTPSHQVTQMGQEVILRCVPISNHLYFYWYRQILGQKVEFLVSFYNNEISEKSEIFDDQFSVERPDGSNFTLKIRSTKLEDSAMYFCASSNRPGQTQHFGDGTRLSIL.

V and J are TRBV7-9 and TRBJ2-2; 10 nucleotides agree with TRBD2. CDR1 SEHNR and CDR2 FQNEAQ come from the germline V gene (reference sequence). CDR3 length: 19 residues. Trimming took 5 bases from V and 5 from J; bases not matched to a gene: 17. For the CDR3, the DNA is TGTGCCAGCAGCCCCCGCCTGGGCGAGCGGGAGGGCGCGACCGGGGAGCTGTTTTTT. Translating it yields CASSPRLGEREGATGELFF.